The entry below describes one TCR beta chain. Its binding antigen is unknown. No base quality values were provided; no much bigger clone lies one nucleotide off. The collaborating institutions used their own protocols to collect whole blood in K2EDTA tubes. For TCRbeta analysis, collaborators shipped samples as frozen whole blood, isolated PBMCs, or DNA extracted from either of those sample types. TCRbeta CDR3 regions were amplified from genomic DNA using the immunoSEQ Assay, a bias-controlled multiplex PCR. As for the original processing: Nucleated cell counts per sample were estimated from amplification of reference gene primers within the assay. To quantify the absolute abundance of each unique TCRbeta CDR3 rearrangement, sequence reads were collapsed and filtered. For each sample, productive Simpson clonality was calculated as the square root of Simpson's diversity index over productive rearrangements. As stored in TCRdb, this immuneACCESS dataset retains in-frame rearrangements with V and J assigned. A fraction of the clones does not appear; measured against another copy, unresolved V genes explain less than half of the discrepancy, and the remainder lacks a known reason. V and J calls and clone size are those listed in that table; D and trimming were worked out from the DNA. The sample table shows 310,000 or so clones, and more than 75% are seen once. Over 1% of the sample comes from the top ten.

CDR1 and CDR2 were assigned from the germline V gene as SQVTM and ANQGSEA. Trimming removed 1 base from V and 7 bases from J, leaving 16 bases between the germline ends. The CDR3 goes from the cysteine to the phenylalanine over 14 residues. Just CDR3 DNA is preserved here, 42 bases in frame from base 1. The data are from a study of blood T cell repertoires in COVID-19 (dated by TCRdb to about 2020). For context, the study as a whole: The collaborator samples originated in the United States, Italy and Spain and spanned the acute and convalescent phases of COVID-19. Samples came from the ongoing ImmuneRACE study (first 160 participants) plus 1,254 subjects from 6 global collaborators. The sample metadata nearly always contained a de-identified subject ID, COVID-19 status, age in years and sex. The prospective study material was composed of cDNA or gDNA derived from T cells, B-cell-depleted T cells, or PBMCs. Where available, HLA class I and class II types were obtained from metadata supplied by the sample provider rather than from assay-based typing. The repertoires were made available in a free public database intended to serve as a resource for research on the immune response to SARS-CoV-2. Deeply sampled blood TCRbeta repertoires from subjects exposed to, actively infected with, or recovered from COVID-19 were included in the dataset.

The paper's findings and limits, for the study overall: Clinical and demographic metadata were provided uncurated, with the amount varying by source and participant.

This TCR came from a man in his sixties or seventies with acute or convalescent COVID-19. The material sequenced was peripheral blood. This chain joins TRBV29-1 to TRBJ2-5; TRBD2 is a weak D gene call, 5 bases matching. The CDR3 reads CSVEVVASRGTQYF. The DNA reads TGCAGCGTTGAAGTGGTAGCGTCTCGCGGGACCCAGTACTTC.